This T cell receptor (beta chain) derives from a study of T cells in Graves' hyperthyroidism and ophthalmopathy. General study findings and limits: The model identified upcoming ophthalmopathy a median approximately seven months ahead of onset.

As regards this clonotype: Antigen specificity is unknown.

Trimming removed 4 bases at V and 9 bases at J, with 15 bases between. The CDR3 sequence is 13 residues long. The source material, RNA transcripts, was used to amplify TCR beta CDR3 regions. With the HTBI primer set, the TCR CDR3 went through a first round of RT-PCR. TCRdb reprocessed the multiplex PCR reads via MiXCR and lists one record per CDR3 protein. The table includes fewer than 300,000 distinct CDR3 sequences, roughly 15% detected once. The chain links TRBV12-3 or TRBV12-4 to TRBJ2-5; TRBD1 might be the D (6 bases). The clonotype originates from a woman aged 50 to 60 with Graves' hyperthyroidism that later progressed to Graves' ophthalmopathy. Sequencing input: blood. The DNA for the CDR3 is TGTGCCAGCAGTTCAGGGGACCACCCTCCCCAGTACTTC. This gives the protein CASSSGDHPPQYF.